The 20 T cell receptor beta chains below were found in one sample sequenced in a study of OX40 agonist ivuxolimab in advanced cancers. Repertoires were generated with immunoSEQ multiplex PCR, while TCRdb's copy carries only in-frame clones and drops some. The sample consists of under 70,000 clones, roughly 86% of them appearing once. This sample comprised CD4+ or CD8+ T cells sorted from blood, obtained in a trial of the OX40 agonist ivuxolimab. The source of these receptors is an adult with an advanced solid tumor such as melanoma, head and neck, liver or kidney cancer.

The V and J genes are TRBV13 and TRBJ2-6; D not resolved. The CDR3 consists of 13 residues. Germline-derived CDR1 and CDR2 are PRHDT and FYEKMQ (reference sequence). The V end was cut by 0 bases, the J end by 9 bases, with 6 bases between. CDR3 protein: CASSLGAGNVLTF. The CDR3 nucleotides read TGTGCCAGCAGCTTAGGGGCAGGCAACGTCCTGACTTTC.

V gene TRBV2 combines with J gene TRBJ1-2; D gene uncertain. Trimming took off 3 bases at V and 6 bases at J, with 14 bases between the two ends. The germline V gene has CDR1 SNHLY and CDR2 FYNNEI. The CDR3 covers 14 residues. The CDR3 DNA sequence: TGTGCCAGCAGTGAGGAGGACCTTGGCCATGGCTACACCTTC. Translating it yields CASSEEDLGHGYTF.

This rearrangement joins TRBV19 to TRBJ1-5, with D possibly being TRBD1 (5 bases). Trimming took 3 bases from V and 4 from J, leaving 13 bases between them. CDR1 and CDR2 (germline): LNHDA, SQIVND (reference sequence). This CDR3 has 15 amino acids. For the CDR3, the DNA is TGTGCCAGTAGTATTGGCAGGGCTACGAATCAGCCCCAGCATTTT. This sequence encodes CASSIGRATNQPQHF.

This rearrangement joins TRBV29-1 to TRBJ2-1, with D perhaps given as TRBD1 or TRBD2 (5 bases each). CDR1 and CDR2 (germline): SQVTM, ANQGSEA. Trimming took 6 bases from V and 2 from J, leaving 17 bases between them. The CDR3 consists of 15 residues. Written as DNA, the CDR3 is TGCAGCGTCCCCGACAGCCTAGCCCCCTACAATGAGCAGTTCTTC. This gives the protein CSVPDSLAPYNEQFF.

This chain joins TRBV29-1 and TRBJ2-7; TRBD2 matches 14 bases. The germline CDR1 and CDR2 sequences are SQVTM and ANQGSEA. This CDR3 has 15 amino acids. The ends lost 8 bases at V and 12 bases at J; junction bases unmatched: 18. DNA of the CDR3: TGCAGCTCCCATCATTCTGGGACTAGCGGGGGTCGGTTGTACTTC. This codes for CSSHHSGTSGGRLYF.

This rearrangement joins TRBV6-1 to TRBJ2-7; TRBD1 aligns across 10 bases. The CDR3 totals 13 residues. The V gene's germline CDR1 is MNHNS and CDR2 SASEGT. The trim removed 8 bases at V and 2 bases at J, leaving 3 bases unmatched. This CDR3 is CASGGQGAYEQYF. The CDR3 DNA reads TGTGCCAGCGGAGGACAGGGGGCCTACGAGCAGTACTTC.

CDR3 amino acids: CASTHSLWEQFF. The CDR3 nucleotides read TGTGCCAGCACCCACAGCCTGTGGGAGCAGTTCTTC. The rearrangement uses TRBV7-9 and TRBJ2-1; D uncertain. The length of the CDR3 is 12 residues. Between the trimmed V and J ends, which lost 7 bases and 10 bases, there was a span of 14 bases. The germline gives CDR1 SEHNR, CDR2 FQNEAQ (reference sequence).

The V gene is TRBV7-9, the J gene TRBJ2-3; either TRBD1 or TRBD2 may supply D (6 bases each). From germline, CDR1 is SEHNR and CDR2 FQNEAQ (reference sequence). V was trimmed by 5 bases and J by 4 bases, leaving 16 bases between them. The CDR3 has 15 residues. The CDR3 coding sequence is TGTGCCAGCAGCCATAAGGGACGGGGGCCAGATACGCAGTATTTT. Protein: CASSHKGRGPDTQYF.

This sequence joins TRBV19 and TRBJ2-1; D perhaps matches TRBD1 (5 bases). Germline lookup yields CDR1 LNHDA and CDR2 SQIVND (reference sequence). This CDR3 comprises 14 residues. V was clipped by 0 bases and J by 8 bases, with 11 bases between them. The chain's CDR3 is CASSIDGLGDEQFF. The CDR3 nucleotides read TGTGCCAGTAGTATAGATGGGCTAGGGGATGAGCAGTTCTTC.

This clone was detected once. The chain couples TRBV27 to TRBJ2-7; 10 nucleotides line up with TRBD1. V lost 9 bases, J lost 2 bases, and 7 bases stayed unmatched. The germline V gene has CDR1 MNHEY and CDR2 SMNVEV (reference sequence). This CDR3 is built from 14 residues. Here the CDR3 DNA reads TGTGCCAGTGGTTCCGGGACAGGGGCCTACGAGCAGTACTTC. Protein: CASGSGTGAYEQYF.

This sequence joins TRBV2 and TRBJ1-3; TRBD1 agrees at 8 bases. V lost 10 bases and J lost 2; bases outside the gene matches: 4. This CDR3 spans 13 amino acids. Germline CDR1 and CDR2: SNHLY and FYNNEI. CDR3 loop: CATPTGAGNTIYF. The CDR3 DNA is TGTGCCACCCCGACAGGGGCTGGAAACACCATATATTTT.

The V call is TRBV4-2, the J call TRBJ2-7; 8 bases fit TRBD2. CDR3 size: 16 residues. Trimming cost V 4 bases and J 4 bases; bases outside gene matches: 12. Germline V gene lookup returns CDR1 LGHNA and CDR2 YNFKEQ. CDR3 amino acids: CASSPTISRGEYEQYF. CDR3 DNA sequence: TGTGCCAGCAGCCCAACAATTTCGCGGGGGGAATACGAGCAGTACTTC.

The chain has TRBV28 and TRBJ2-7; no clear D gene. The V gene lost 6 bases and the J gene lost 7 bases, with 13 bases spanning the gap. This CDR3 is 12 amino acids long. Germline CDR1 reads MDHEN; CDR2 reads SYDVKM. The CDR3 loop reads CASSLRFEEQYF. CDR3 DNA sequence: TGTGCCAGCAGCCTTCGGTTTGAAGAGCAGTACTTC.

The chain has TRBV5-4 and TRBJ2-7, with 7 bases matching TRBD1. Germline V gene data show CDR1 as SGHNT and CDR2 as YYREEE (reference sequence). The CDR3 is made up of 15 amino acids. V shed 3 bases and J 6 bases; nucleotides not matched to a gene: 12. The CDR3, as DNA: TGTGCCAGCAGCTCGCATGACAGGGTCTTAACCGAGCAGTACTTC. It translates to CASSSHDRVLTEQYF.

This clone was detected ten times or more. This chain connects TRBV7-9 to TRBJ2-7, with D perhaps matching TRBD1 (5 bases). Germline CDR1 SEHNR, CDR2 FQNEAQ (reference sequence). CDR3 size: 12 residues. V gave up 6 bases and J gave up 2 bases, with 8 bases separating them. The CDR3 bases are TGTGCCAGCAGACCAGGGACCTACGAGCAGTACTTC. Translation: CASRPGTYEQYF.

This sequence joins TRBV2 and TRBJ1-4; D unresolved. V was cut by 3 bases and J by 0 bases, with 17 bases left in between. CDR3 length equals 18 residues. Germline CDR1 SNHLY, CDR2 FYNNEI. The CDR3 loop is CASSDPGTSSPTNEKLFF. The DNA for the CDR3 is TGTGCCAGCAGTGACCCCGGCACCTCCTCCCCAACTAATGAAAAACTGTTTTTT.

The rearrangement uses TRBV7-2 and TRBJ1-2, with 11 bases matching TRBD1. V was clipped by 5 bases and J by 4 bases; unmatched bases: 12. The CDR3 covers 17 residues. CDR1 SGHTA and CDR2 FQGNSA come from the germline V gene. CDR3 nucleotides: TGTGCCAGCAGCCCAGGACAGGGGGCCGTACTAGGCTATGGCTACACCTTC. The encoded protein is CASSPGQGAVLGYGYTF.

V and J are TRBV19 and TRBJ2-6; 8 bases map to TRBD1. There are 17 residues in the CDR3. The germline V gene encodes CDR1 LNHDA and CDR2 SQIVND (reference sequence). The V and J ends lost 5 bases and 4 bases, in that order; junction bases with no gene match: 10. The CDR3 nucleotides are TGTGCCAGTAGTTCTCCGGACAGGGTATACGGGGCCAACGTCCTGACTTTC. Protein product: CASSSPDRVYGANVLTF. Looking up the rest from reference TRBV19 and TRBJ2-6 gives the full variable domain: DGGITQSPKYLFRKEGQNVTLSCEQNLNHDAMYWYRQDPGQGLRLIYYSQIVNDFQKGDIAEGYSVSREKKESFPLTVTSAQKNPTAFYLCASSSPDRVYGANVLTFGAGSRLTVL.

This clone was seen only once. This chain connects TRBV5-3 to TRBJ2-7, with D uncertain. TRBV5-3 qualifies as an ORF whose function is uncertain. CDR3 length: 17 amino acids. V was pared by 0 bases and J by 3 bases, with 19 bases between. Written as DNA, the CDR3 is TGTGCCAGAAGCTTGGCCGGGTGGTTCGGCTCCTACTACGAGCAGTACTTC. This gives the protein CARSLAGWFGSYYEQYF.

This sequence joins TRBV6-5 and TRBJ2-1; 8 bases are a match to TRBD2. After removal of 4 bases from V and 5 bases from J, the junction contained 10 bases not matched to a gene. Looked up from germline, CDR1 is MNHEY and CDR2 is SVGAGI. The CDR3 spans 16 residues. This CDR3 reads CASSFGGVAENNEQFF. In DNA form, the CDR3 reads TGTGCCAGCAGTTTCGGGGGGGTGGCCGAGAACAATGAGCAGTTCTTC.